These T cell receptor beta chains were read from a single sample in a study of T cell responses to AZD1222 COVID-19 vaccine. Clones were read by immunoSEQ multiplex PCR, and TCRdb kept only the in-frame ones, dropping some. Here the sample spans over 90,000 clones, 90% being singletons. Here the sequenced sample was peripheral blood, taken on day 0 of AZD1222 vaccination. The receptor source for this set is an adult in good health. Both conserved end residues are part of each CDR3. Fields, in order: D gene, V gene, clone size, J gene, CDR3 protein, CDR3 DNA. D genes are given only for firm matches. Clone size is shown for a subset of rows, as once, few, many or a class of expanded clone.

d_gene: TRBD1
v_gene: TRBV6-5
abundance: .
j_gene: TRBJ2-7
CDR3aa: CASRGTGGSYEQYF
CDR3nt: TGTGCCAGCAGAGGGACAGGGGGCTCCTACGAGCAGTACTTC

d_gene: .
v_gene: TRBV30
abundance: .
j_gene: TRBJ1-1
CDR3aa: CAWNPGLTEAFF
CDR3nt: TGTGCCTGGAATCCGGGGCTCACTGAAGCTTTCTTT

d_gene: .
v_gene: TRBV4-2
abundance: .
j_gene: TRBJ2-5
CDR3aa: CASSQDGGAGAGETQYF
CDR3nt: TGTGCCAGCAGCCAAGATGGCGGGGCGGGGGCCGGGGAGACCCAGTACTTC

d_gene: .
v_gene: TRBV2
abundance: .
j_gene: TRBJ2-2
CDR3aa: CASSEWTAGELFF
CDR3nt: TGTGCCAGCAGTGAATGGACGGCCGGGGAGCTGTTTTTT

d_gene: TRBD1
v_gene: TRBV5-8
abundance: few
j_gene: TRBJ1-2
CDR3aa: CASSSDRGHHGYTF
CDR3nt: TGTGCCAGCAGCTCAGACAGGGGGCACCATGGCTACACCTTC

d_gene: TRBD1
v_gene: TRBV11-2
abundance: once
j_gene: TRBJ1-2
CDR3aa: CASSSPRDSKGYTF
CDR3nt: TGTGCCAGCAGCTCCCCAAGGGACAGCAAAGGCTACACCTTC

d_gene: TRBD2
v_gene: TRBV7-2
abundance: once
j_gene: TRBJ2-1
CDR3aa: CASSTTSGGYNEQFF
CDR3nt: TGTGCCAGCAGCACAACTAGCGGGGGTTACAATGAGCAGTTCTTC

d_gene: .
v_gene: TRBV18
abundance: .
j_gene: TRBJ1-2
CDR3aa: CASSPYEDIGGYGYTF
CDR3nt: TGTGCCAGCTCACCGTACGAAGACATAGGGGGCTATGGCTACACCTTC

d_gene: .
v_gene: TRBV7-9
abundance: .
j_gene: TRBJ1-1
CDR3aa: CASSSPVAEAFF
CDR3nt: TGTGCCAGCAGCAGCCCCGTGGCTGAAGCTTTCTTT

d_gene: TRBD1
v_gene: TRBV5-1
abundance: once
j_gene: TRBJ2-7
CDR3aa: CASSLEQGYEQYF
CDR3nt: TGCGCCAGCAGCTTGGAACAGGGGTACGAGCAGTACTTC

d_gene: .
v_gene: TRBV6-5
abundance: .
j_gene: TRBJ1-3
CDR3aa: CATIDYPLSGNTIYF
CDR3nt: TGTGCCACCATCGATTACCCCCTCTCTGGAAACACCATATATTTT

d_gene: .
v_gene: TRBV12-5
abundance: .
j_gene: TRBJ1-2
CDR3aa: CASGLVTGGPPNGYTF
CDR3nt: TGTGCTAGTGGTTTGGTAACGGGGGGGCCCCCTAATGGCTACACCTTC

d_gene: .
v_gene: TRBV9
abundance: .
j_gene: TRBJ1-6
CDR3aa: CASSVYNSPLHF
CDR3nt: TGTGCCAGCAGCGTCTATAATTCACCCCTCCACTTT

d_gene: TRBD2
v_gene: TRBV7-2
abundance: .
j_gene: TRBJ2-1
CDR3aa: CASSVERGGHNEQFF
CDR3nt: TGTGCCAGCAGCGTTGAGCGGGGGGGCCACAATGAGCAGTTCTTC

d_gene: TRBD1
v_gene: TRBV6-5
abundance: .
j_gene: TRBJ1-2
CDR3aa: CASRIRTGTNYGYTF
CDR3nt: TGTGCCAGCAGGATCCGGACAGGGACCAACTATGGCTACACCTTC

d_gene: TRBD1
v_gene: TRBV30
abundance: .
j_gene: TRBJ1-1
CDR3aa: CAWSLGGQGAYVAEAFF
CDR3nt: TGTGCCTGGAGTCTGGGGGGACAGGGGGCCTATGTCGCTGAAGCTTTCTTT

d_gene: .
v_gene: TRBV24-1
abundance: .
j_gene: TRBJ2-1
CDR3aa: CATSDPTSYNEQFF
CDR3nt: TGTGCCACCAGTGACCCCACCTCCTACAATGAGCAGTTCTTC

d_gene: .
v_gene: TRBV28
abundance: .
j_gene: TRBJ1-2
CDR3aa: CASSLWQGYGYTF
CDR3nt: TGTGCCAGCAGTTTATGGCAGGGCTATGGCTACACCTTC

d_gene: .
v_gene: TRBV27
abundance: .
j_gene: TRBJ1-2
CDR3aa: CASSPRVGVLWGYTF
CDR3nt: TGTGCCAGCAGTCCACGGGTGGGAGTCCTTTGGGGCTACACCTTC

d_gene: TRBD1
v_gene: TRBV9
abundance: .
j_gene: TRBJ1-2
CDR3aa: CASSPRTGNSYTF
CDR3nt: TGTGCCAGCAGCCCCCGGACAGGGAATAGCTACACCTTC

d_gene: .
v_gene: TRBV30
abundance: .
j_gene: TRBJ1-2
CDR3aa: CAWSGGYGYTF
CDR3nt: TGTGCCTGGAGTGGGGGGTATGGCTACACCTTC

d_gene: .
v_gene: TRBV18
abundance: .
j_gene: TRBJ2-6
CDR3aa: CASSQQGPRSGANVLTF
CDR3nt: TGTGCCAGCTCACAACAGGGACCCCGCTCTGGGGCCAACGTCCTGACTTTC

d_gene: .
v_gene: TRBV27
abundance: .
j_gene: TRBJ1-5
CDR3aa: CAAGGQPQHF
CDR3nt: TGTGCCGCGGGAGGTCAGCCCCAGCATTTT

d_gene: TRBD2
v_gene: TRBV9
abundance: once
j_gene: TRBJ2-3
CDR3aa: CASSTRGGGGTDTQYF
CDR3nt: TGTGCCAGCAGCACAAGGGGCGGGGGAGGCACAGATACGCAGTATTTT

d_gene: TRBD1
v_gene: TRBV29-1
abundance: .
j_gene: TRBJ2-5
CDR3aa: CSGAFGTAQETQYF
CDR3nt: TGCAGCGGTGCCTTTGGGACAGCCCAAGAGACCCAGTACTTC

d_gene: .
v_gene: TRBV2
abundance: .
j_gene: TRBJ2-4
CDR3aa: CASNTGYPKNIQYF
CDR3nt: TGTGCCAGCAACACAGGGTATCCCAAAAACATTCAGTACTTC

d_gene: .
v_gene: TRBV4-1
abundance: .
j_gene: TRBJ1-4
CDR3aa: CASSQGGASGGANEKLFF
CDR3nt: TGCGCCAGCAGCCAAGGGGGTGCGAGCGGGGGAGCTAATGAAAAACTGTTTTTT

d_gene: .
v_gene: TRBV3-1/TRBV3-2
abundance: once
j_gene: TRBJ2-7
CDR3aa: CASSQDGRFEQYF
CDR3nt: TGTGCCAGCAGCCAAGACGGCCGATTCGAGCAGTACTTC